This passage covers 4 T cell receptor beta chains from one sample sequenced in a study of T cell responses to AZD1222 COVID-19 vaccine. Libraries were prepared by immunoSEQ multiplex PCR; TCRdb keeps only in-frame clonotypes and omits some of them. The sample holds about 140,000 clones, roughly 90% seen once. This specimen was peripheral blood, taken 28 days after the second AZD1222 dose. Receptors were obtained from an adult who received the AZD1222 COVID-19 vaccine.

The count of this clone is one. The V and J genes are TRBV10-3 and TRBJ1-5; 10 bases are shared with TRBD1. V lost 4 bases, J lost 4 bases, and 4 bases stayed unmatched. Germline assignment: CDR1 ENHRY and CDR2 SYGVKD. The length of the CDR3 is 15 residues. The CDR3 loop is CAISGGQGRNQPQHF. The CDR3 coding sequence is TGTGCCATCAGTGGGGGACAGGGGAGAAATCAGCCCCAGCATTTT.

The rearrangement joins TRBV27 to TRBJ2-3; D uncertain. CDR1 MNHEY and CDR2 SMNVEV come from the germline V gene (reference sequence). The length of the CDR3 is 13 residues. V was cut by 5 bases and J by 7 bases, with 13 bases left in between. CDR3 sequence: CASSPRNDYTQYF. The CDR3 bases are TGTGCCAGCAGTCCGCGGAACGACTATACGCAGTATTTT.

CDR3 DNA: TGTGCCAGTAGCCCAGGGTCCCAGCCCCAGCATTTT. Protein: CASSPGSQPQHF. The chain recombines TRBV19 with TRBJ1-5, with D perhaps TRBD1 (5 bases). The V gene's germline CDR1 is LNHDA and CDR2 SQIVND (reference sequence). The CDR3 consists of 12 residues. The V end was cut by 6 bases, the J end by 7 bases, with 10 bases between. Full variable domain (missing parts from reference TRBV19 and TRBJ1-5): DGGITQSPKYLFRKEGQNVTLSCEQNLNHDAMYWYRQDPGQGLRLIYYSQIVNDFQKGDIAEGYSVSREKKESFPLTVTSAQKNPTAFYLCASSPGSQPQHFGDGTRLSIL.

The genes are TRBV29-1 and TRBJ1-1, with no clear D. V shed 3 bases and J shed 0 bases, with 8 bases lying between them. Germline CDR1 SQVTM, CDR2 ANQGSEA. CDR3 length: 13 residues. The CDR3 DNA is TGCAGCGTTGATGGCCCCTTGAACACTGAAGCTTTCTTT. Protein: CSVDGPLNTEAFF.